This T cell receptor beta chain was identified during a study of shared clonotypes between healthy human individuals. General study results and limits: Memory subsets generally showed smaller estimated richness than naive subsets did. Shared clonotypes: about 5% naive CD4, about 3.5% naive CD8, under 2.5% memory CD4, 0.35% to 0.5% memory CD8.

To note about this clone: What it binds is unknown.

Deletions cut 4 bases from V and 5 bases from J, with 15 bases between. This CDR3 is 14 amino acids long. Germline CDR1 SGDLS, CDR2 YYNGEE. Tens of thousands of T cell genomes (roughly 190 ng DNA) went into each sorted-subset replicate. The table came from immunoSEQ multiplex PCR; TCRdb's copy has only in-frame clones and leaves some out. Of roughly 2.4 million clones in the sample, roughly 95% were seen once. The gene calls are TRBV9 and TRBJ1-2; D unclear. The specimen was naive CD4+ T cells sorted from blood. The subset here: CD45RA+ positively selected. This receptor was identified in a man aged 18 to 29 in good health. The CDR3 nucleotides read TGTGCCAGCAGCCCGCGGTACGGCAGTTATGGCTACACCTTC. Translated: CASSPRYGSYGYTF.